The entry below gives a single T cell receptor beta chain sequence along with its context. The antigen is not known. The sample comes from a study of T cell responses to AZD1222 COVID-19 vaccine. Clones were sequenced by immunoSEQ multiplex PCR, and TCRdb holds only the in-frame ones, with some missing. The table lists some 150,000 clones, over 90% of them singletons. Study-wide results and limits: Clonal diversity was possibly underestimated; the donors were predominantly white British and more often female.

CDR1 is MNHEY, CDR2 SVGAGI, per germline. The CDR3 has 14 residues. V dropped 6 bases and J dropped 4; count of bases not matched to a gene: 5. The V gene is TRBV6-5, the J gene TRBJ2-5; 10 nucleotides align to TRBD2. The TCR originated in an adult who received the AZD1222 COVID-19 vaccine. Here the sequenced sample was peripheral blood, taken 28 days after the second AZD1222 dose. The CDR3 DNA follows: TGTGCCAGCAGACGAGCGGGAGGGCGAGAGACCCAGTACTTC. Residues: CASRRAGGRETQYF.